A single sample gave rise to the 14 T cell receptor beta chains below, sequenced in a study of memory CD4+ T cells and cytomegalovirus serostatus. Libraries were prepared by immunoSEQ multiplex PCR; TCRdb keeps only in-frame clonotypes and omits some of them. In the table there are 45,000 to 50,000 clones, roughly 80% of which are singletons. Single viable CD3+CD4+CD8-CD45RO+ cells were sorted as the memory CD4+ T cells. Sequenced input: memory CD4+ T cells from blood. All receptors derive from an adult in good health and CMV-seronegative.

The gene calls are TRBV19 and TRBJ1-1, with D possibly being TRBD1 (5 bases). Germline V CDR1 and CDR2: LNHDA, SQIVND (reference sequence). There are 13 residues in the CDR3. Trimming left V 7 bases short and J 3 bases short, with 12 bases between. In DNA, the CDR3 is TGTGCCAGTAAGCCAGGGATCTACACTGAAGCTTTCTTT. The encoded protein is CASKPGIYTEAFF.

For the CDR3, the DNA is TGTGCCAGCAGCTATGACAGGGCTGGCTACGAGCAGTACTTC. Translation gives CASSYDRAGYEQYF. The chain links TRBV13 to TRBJ2-7; 7 nucleotides agree with TRBD1. CDR1 and CDR2 (germline): PRHDT, FYEKMQ (reference sequence). CDR3 size: 14 residues. J gave up 3 bases and V 4 bases, and 6 bases lay outside the gene matches.

The chain couples TRBV6-1 to TRBJ1-2; a weak D match, TRBD1 (5 bases). V was cut by 1 base and J by 3 bases, with 12 bases left in between. This CDR3 contains 15 residues. The germline V gene has CDR1 MNHNS and CDR2 SASEGT. Here the CDR3 reads CASSEVGLTDYGYTF. CDR3 sequence (DNA): TGTGCCAGCAGTGAAGTGGGACTTACTGACTATGGCTACACCTTC.

This clone has more than one count but fewer than ten. This rearrangement joins TRBV7-8 to TRBJ1-1, with D possibly TRBD1 on 6 matching bases. This CDR3 contains 15 residues. The ends were cut back, 2 bases at V and 2 bases at J, with 12 bases in the middle. The germline V gene has CDR1 SGHVS and CDR2 FQNEAQ. The CDR3 loop reads CASSLRGLGNTEAFF. The CDR3 DNA follows: TGTGCCAGCAGCTTAAGGGGGTTGGGAAACACTGAAGCTTTCTTT. The complete variable domain, with remaining parts taken from reference TRBV7-8 and TRBJ1-1, reads GAGVSQSPRYKVAKRGQDVALRCDPISGHVSLFWYQQALGQGPEFLTYFQNEAQLDKSGLPSDRFFAERPEGSVSTLKIQRTQQEDSAVYLCASSLRGLGNTEAFFGQGTRLTVV.

This chain connects TRBV5-1 to TRBJ2-7; the D is unclear. Per the germline V gene, CDR1 is SGHRS and CDR2 is YFSETQ. The CDR3 is 13 residues long. The V end lost 2 bases, the J end lost 4 bases, and 10 bases lay between the germline ends. The CDR3 DNA sequence: TGCGCCAGCAGCTTCTCTGCGTATTACGAGCAGTACTTC. Translated, it gives CASSFSAYYEQYF.

The CDR3 sequence: CASSSTDVGSNGYTF. CDR3 in DNA: TGTGCCAGCAGTTCCACCGACGTCGGGAGTAATGGCTACACCTTC. The chain is built from TRBV6-6 and TRBJ1-2; no definite D call. The CDR3 covers 15 residues. Per germline, CDR1 MNHNY and CDR2 SVGAGI (reference sequence). Trimming removed 4 bases from V and 6 bases from J, with 18 bases in between.

The chain uses TRBV5-1 and TRBJ2-1, with 11 bases matching TRBD2. The CDR3 covers 15 residues. V was pared by 4 bases and J by 8 bases, with 8 bases of the junction left unmatched. From germline, CDR1 is SGHRS and CDR2 YFSETQ. Here the CDR3 reads CASSPGVAGGDEQFF. CDR3 coding DNA: TGCGCCAGCAGCCCCGGGGTAGCGGGGGGGGATGAGCAGTTCTTC.

CDR3 sequence reads: CAWTWEVANSPLHF. CDR3 coding DNA: TGTGCCTGGACCTGGGAAGTCGCTAATTCACCCCTCCACTTT. The chain couples TRBV30 to TRBJ1-6; D is undetermined. V was pared by 4 bases and J by 6 bases, with 13 bases between. CDR3 length equals 14 residues. Germline V lookup: CDR1 GTSNPN, CDR2 SVGIG (reference sequence).

The chain couples TRBV7-9 to TRBJ2-2; D is ambiguous. With 1 base removed from V and 6 bases from J, the gap between germline ends came to 6 bases. Germline V gene sequence: CDR1 SEHNR, CDR2 FQNEAQ (reference sequence). The CDR3 is made up of 13 amino acids. CDR3 nucleotide sequence: TGTGCCAGCAGCTTAGAGCCGGCCGGGGAGCTGTTTTTT. This translates into CASSLEPAGELFF.

This chain connects TRBV29-1 to TRBJ1-4; tentative D call: TRBD1 (5 bases). Germline V CDR1 and CDR2: SQVTM, ANQGSEA. With 4 bases removed from V and 3 bases from J, the gap between germline ends came to 9 bases. CDR3 size: 13 residues. The CDR3 region is CSVVRGSNEKLFF. The CDR3 nucleotides are TGCAGCGTTGTAAGGGGTTCTAATGAAAAACTGTTTTTT.

In this sample, this clone is medium-sized. The chain combines TRBV29-1 with TRBJ1-1, with 7 bases identical to TRBD1. The CDR3 has 13 amino acids. Germline CDR1 is SQVTM and CDR2 is ANQGSEA. The trim removed 1 base at V and 7 bases at J, leaving 6 bases unmatched. The CDR3 region has the DNA TGCAGCGTTGAAGGAGAGGGGGCTAGTGAAGCTTTCTTT. Translation: CSVEGEGASEAFF.

The rearrangement links TRBV4-2 to TRBJ1-1, with D unresolved. Germline V gives CDR1 LGHNA, CDR2 YNFKEQ. Trimming stripped 1 base from V and 4 bases from J, with 16 bases between. CDR3 size: 16 residues. CDR3 residues: CASSQGTALGGTEAFF. CDR3 nucleotide sequence: TGTGCCAGCAGCCAAGGGACGGCCCTTGGAGGCACTGAAGCTTTCTTT.

This clone was seen a few times. This rearrangement joins TRBV7-8 to TRBJ1-5; D not certain. This CDR3 is 13 amino acids long. The V end lost 2 bases, the J end lost 6 bases, and 8 bases lay between the germline ends. From germline, CDR1 is SGHVS and CDR2 FQNEAQ. CDR3 sequence reads: CASSLTRVQPQHF. CDR3 DNA: TGTGCCAGCAGCTTAACTAGGGTTCAGCCCCAGCATTTT.

The CDR3 bases are TGTGCCAGCAGTGTCCGGGGGGTCTCGGAGCAGTACTTC. This gives the protein CASSVRGVSEQYF. The rearrangement links TRBV6-1 to TRBJ2-7; 7 bases align to TRBD2. V gave up 4 bases and J gave up 7 bases; unmatched junction bases: 7. Germline CDR1 reads MNHNS; CDR2 reads SASEGT. CDR3 length equals 13 residues.